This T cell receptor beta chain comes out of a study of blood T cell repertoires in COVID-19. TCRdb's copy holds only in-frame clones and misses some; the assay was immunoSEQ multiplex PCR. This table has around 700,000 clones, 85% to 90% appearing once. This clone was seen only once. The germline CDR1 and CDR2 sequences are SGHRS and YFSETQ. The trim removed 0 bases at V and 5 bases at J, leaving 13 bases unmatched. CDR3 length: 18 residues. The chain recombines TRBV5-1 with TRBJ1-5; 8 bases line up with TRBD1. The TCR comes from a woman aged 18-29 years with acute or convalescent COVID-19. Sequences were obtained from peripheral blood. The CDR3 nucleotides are TGCGCCAGCAGCTTGGCACCCTCGACAGGGGAAGGGCATCAGCCCCAGCATTTT. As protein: CASSLAPSTGEGHQPQHF.